This TCR beta chain was sequenced in a study of OX40 agonist ivuxolimab in advanced cancers. Across the study: Treatment received earlier with anti-PD-1, anti-PD-L1 or anti-CTLA-4 agents was allowed, and under 50% had some.

This table comes from immunoSEQ multiplex PCR, and its TCRdb copy is limited to in-frame clones, with some not included. The profile shows roughly 63,000 clones, around 89% of them singletons. Trimming pared 4 bases from V and 0 bases from J, leaving 8 bases between. CDR3 length: 13 amino acids. From germline, CDR1 is SGHNT and CDR2 YYREEE (reference sequence). Study-wide results and caveats: People who partly responded at 0.1-3.0 mg/kg had some of the least clonal expansion seen. Normalized T-cell clonal expansion was also low in a subset of nonresponders.

A remark on this clone: The antigen is not known.

The genes are TRBV5-4 and TRBJ2-7, with D tentatively TRBD2 (5 bases). Sequences were derived from CD4+ or CD8+ T cells sorted from blood, sampled in a trial of the OX40 agonist ivuxolimab. This TCR was sampled from an adult with an advanced solid tumor such as melanoma, head and neck, liver or kidney cancer. CDR3: CASSNRDSYEQYF. The CDR3 region has the DNA TGTGCCAGCAGCAACCGGGACTCCTACGAGCAGTACTTC.